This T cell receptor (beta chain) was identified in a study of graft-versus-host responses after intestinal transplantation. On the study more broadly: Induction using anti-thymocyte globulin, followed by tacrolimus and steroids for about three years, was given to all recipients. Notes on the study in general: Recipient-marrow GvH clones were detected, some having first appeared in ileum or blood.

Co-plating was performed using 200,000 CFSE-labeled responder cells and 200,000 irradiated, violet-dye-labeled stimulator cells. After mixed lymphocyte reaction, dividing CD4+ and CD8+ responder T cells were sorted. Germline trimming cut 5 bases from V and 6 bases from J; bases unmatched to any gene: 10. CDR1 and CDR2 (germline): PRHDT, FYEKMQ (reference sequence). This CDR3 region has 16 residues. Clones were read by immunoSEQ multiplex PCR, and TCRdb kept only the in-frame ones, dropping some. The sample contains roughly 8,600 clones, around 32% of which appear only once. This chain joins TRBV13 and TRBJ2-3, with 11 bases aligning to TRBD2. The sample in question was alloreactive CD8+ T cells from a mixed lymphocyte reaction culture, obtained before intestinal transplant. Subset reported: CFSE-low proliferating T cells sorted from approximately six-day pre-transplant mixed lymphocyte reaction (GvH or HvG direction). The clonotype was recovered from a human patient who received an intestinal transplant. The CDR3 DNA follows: TGTGCCAGCAGCCAAATTAGCGGGAGGGCCAGGGATACGCAGTATTTT. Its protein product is CASSQISGRARDTQYF.